These 26 T cell receptor beta chains were sequenced from one sample in a study of T cells in Graves' hyperthyroidism and ophthalmopathy. The TCR beta CDR3 regions underwent amplification using RNA transcripts as the source. HTBI primers were employed in a first-round RT-PCR of the TCR CDR3. TCRdb processed the multiplex PCR reads anew with MiXCR; each CDR3 protein has one entry. The sample consists of 300,000 to 450,000 distinct CDR3 sequences, more than 11% of them appearing once. Sequenced material: blood. All receptors derive from an older woman with Graves' hyperthyroidism.

This clonotype appeared once. Germline and junction disagree at one end, which may indicate a read error. This sequence joins TRBV20-1 and TRBJ1-1; D is unclear. From germline, CDR1 is DFQATT and CDR2 SNEGSKA (reference sequence). The CDR3 has 14 amino acids. The CDR3 DNA reads TGCAGTGCTGGAGAAGGCGGAACGAACACTGAAGCTTTCTTT. This gives the protein CSAGEGGTNTEAFF.

This clonotype was recorded many times. V gene TRBV5-1 combines with J gene TRBJ1-4; the D is unclear. The CDR3 contains 14 residues. Germline V gene data show CDR1 as SGHRS and CDR2 as YFSETQ. V was trimmed by 7 bases and J by 0 bases, leaving 10 bases between them. CDR3 sequence: CASGDTATNEKLFF. As DNA, the CDR3 is TGCGCCAGCGGCGACACCGCAACTAATGAAAAACTGTTTTTT.

In its sample, this clonotype was seen many times. V and J are TRBV12-3 or TRBV12-4 and TRBJ2-7, with D uncertain. CDR3 length: 15 amino acids. V shed 4 bases and J shed 1 base, with 14 bases lying between them. The CDR3 reads CASSSVIGRSYEQYF. The CDR3 nucleotides are TGTGCCAGCAGTTCGGTTATTGGGCGATCCTACGAGCAGTACTTC.

This clonotype showed up many times. This chain connects TRBV11-2 to TRBJ2-1, with 9 bases matching TRBD2. Germline CDR1 and CDR2: SGHAT and FQNNGV. Trimming removed 1 base from V and 5 bases from J; junction bases left unmatched: 12. There are 18 residues in the CDR3. CDR3 loop: CASSLGRLLAGRDNEQFF. For the CDR3, the DNA is TGTGCCAGCAGCTTAGGTCGGCTCCTAGCGGGACGGGACAATGAGCAGTTCTTC.

This clonotype was counted ten times or more. The chain carries TRBV5-1 and TRBJ2-7, with 7 bases fitting TRBD2. The CDR3 has 14 residues. V was pared by 4 bases and J by 2 bases, with 6 bases of the junction left unmatched. CDR1 is SGHRS and CDR2 is YFSETQ in the germline V gene. The CDR3 nucleotides are TGCGCCAGCAGCCCGGGACTAACAGCCTACGAGCAGTACTTC. This encodes CASSPGLTAYEQYF.

V and J are TRBV6-1 and TRBJ2-4; 7 bases line up with TRBD2. Trimming removed 1 base from V and 1 base from J; junction bases left unmatched: 4. Germline V gives CDR1 MNHNS, CDR2 SASEGT. This CDR3 is built from 16 residues. In nucleotides, the CDR3 is TGTGCCAGCAGTGAAGGGGGGGGACGGGCCAAAAACATTCAGTACTTC. Amino acid sequence: CASSEGGGRAKNIQYF.

The chain has TRBV24-1 and TRBJ2-1, with 13 bases that match TRBD2. Germline values: CDR1 KGHDR, CDR2 SFDVKD. Trimming took 10 bases from V and 4 from J; bases not matched to a gene: 15. The CDR3 contains 18 residues. CDR3 sequence (DNA): TGTGCCACTCCGGGACTAGCGGGATCAAAAGTGAGGTACAATGAGCAGTTCTTC. This translates into CATPGLAGSKVRYNEQFF.

This clonotype has ten or more counts. The chain links TRBV20-1 to TRBJ2-7; 12 bases align to TRBD2. V gave up 1 base and J gave up 7 bases; unmatched junction bases: 5. Looked up from germline, CDR1 is DFQATT and CDR2 is SNEGSKA (reference sequence). The CDR3 loop spans 14 amino acids. CDR3 loop: CSARGVGLAGEQYF. The CDR3, as DNA: TGCAGTGCTAGAGGAGTGGGACTAGCGGGTGAGCAGTACTTC.

This clonotype came up many times. The rearrangement uses TRBV9 and TRBJ2-1; weak D call: TRBD2 (6 bases). Germline-derived CDR1 and CDR2 are SGDLS and YYNGEE. The length of the CDR3 is 15 residues. Between the trimmed V and J ends, which lost 3 bases and 6 bases, there was a span of 16 bases. CDR3 sequence reads: CASSETGTGGNEQFF. The DNA for the CDR3 is TGTGCCAGCAGCGAGACCGGGACTGGGGGCAATGAGCAGTTCTTC.

This clonotype showed up many times. The chain couples TRBV18 to TRBJ1-2; D is perhaps TRBD1 (5 bases). The CDR3 runs to 15 residues. In germline, CDR1 is KGHSH, CDR2 LQKENI. Trimming took 4 bases from V and 3 from J, leaving 15 bases between them. The CDR3 loop is CASSRSDTIDYGYTF. CDR3 bases: TGTGCCAGCTCACGATCGGACACAATCGACTATGGCTACACCTTC. Combining the CDR3 with reference TRBV18 and TRBJ1-2 gives the whole variable domain NAGVMQNPRHLVRRRGQEARLRCSPMKGHSHVYWYRQLPEEGLKFMVYLQKENIIDESGMPKERFSAEFPKEGPSILRIQQVVRGDSAAYFCASSRSDTIDYGYTFGSGTRLTVV.

The J gene is TRBJ2-5, the V gene TRBV6-2 or TRBV6-3, with a possible D match to TRBD2 (6 bases). V dropped 2 bases and J dropped 0 bases, with 13 bases sitting between them. This CDR3 is built from 16 residues. CDR1 MNHEY and CDR2 SVGEGT come from the germline V gene. CDR3 nucleotides: TGTGCCAGCAGTTACGGGGCTAGCGAGTACCAAGAGACCCAGTACTTC. Amino acid sequence: CASSYGASEYQETQYF.

With regard to this clonotype: The junction departs from the called germline gene at one end, perhaps through a read error. This chain joins TRBV7-7 and TRBJ2-5; D is unclear. This CDR3 has 15 amino acids. In germline, CDR1 is SSHAT, CDR2 FNYEAQ (reference sequence). CDR3 protein: CASSQQWASGETQYF. In nucleotides, the CDR3 is TGTGCTAGCAGCCAACAATGGGCTAGTGGGGAGACCCAGTACTTC.

J is TRBJ2-3 and V is TRBV12-3 or TRBV12-4; 8 bases are a match to TRBD2. The junction had 8 bases not matched to a gene; V was cut back by 5 bases and J by 4 bases. The CDR3 has 15 residues. The CDR3 DNA reads TGTGCCAGCAGTCCACGGACCGGGAGGGCAGATACGCAGTATTTT. Its protein is CASSPRTGRADTQYF.

In its sample, this clonotype was seen a few times. V gene TRBV29-1 combines with J gene TRBJ2-5; 9 bases are shared with TRBD2. Unmatched junction bases numbered 8, after V lost 4 bases and J lost 5 bases. Germline V gene data show CDR1 as SQVTM and CDR2 as ANQGSEA. CDR3 length equals 14 residues. In DNA form, the CDR3 reads TGCAGCGTTGTTTGGCGGGAGGGCCTGGAGACCCAGTACTTC. Translating it yields CSVVWREGLETQYF.

This clonotype was recorded a few times. The chain is built from TRBV5-4 and TRBJ2-5, with D unresolved. The V end was cut by 1 base, the J end by 4 bases, with 17 bases between. Per the germline V gene, CDR1 is SGHNT and CDR2 is YYREEE (reference sequence). The CDR3 runs to 16 residues. The CDR3 coding sequence is TGTGCCAGCAGCTTGTGGAGAGACCCGAGGACAGAGACCCAGTACTTC. It translates to CASSLWRDPRTETQYF.

In this sample, this clonotype turned up many times. J is TRBJ2-7 and V is TRBV7-9; the D is unclear. This CDR3 contains 12 residues. CDR1 and CDR2 (germline): SEHNR, FQNEAQ (reference sequence). The V gene lost 6 bases and the J gene lost 0 bases, with 6 bases spanning the gap. The CDR3 DNA sequence: TGTGCCAGCAGGGGCAGCTCCTACGAGCAGTACTTC. Its protein is CASRGSSYEQYF.

On this clonotype: The junction departs from the called germline gene at one end, perhaps through a read error. V usage is TRBV20-1 and J usage is TRBJ2-2, with 11 nucleotides matching TRBD2. This CDR3 comprises 15 residues. CDR1 and CDR2 from the germline V gene are DFQATT and SNEGSKA (reference sequence). CDR3 in amino acids: CNARVAGGNGGELFF. For the CDR3, the DNA is TGCAATGCTAGAGTAGCGGGAGGGAATGGCGGGGAGCTGTTTTTT.

This clonotype was counted only a few times. The J gene is TRBJ1-1, the V gene TRBV19; no firm D call. From germline, CDR1 is LNHDA and CDR2 SQIVND (reference sequence). V lost 5 bases and J 1 base, leaving 8 bases between the germline ends. CDR3 length: 13 residues. CDR3 nucleotides: TGTGCCAGTAGTCGTATAGGGAACACTGAAGCTTTCTTT. Encoded protein: CASSRIGNTEAFF.

Points on this clonotype: Given a much more abundant clone one base away, this may be a read error. The chain recombines TRBV3-1 with TRBJ2-1, with a tentative D call TRBD2 (6 bases). Germline CDR1 LGHDT, CDR2 YNNKEL (reference sequence). The CDR3 length is 16 residues. Trimming stripped 0 bases from V and 5 bases from J, with 14 bases between. The CDR3 spells CASSQEWTGVNNEQFF. CDR3 bases: TGTGCCAGCAGCCAAGAATGGACGGGAGTCAACAATGAGCAGTTCTTC.

This clonotype has more than one count but fewer than ten. This sequence joins TRBV28 and TRBJ2-1; 11 positions match TRBD2. This CDR3 is 14 amino acids long. Looked up from germline, CDR1 is MDHEN and CDR2 is SYDVKM. J lost 9 bases, V lost 6 bases, and 7 bases had no gene match. DNA for the CDR3: TGTGCCAGCAGCCGAGGACTAGCGGGTCTTGAGCAGTTCTTC. Its protein is CASSRGLAGLEQFF.

This clonotype showed up many times. The chain recombines TRBV3-1 with TRBJ1-1; D remains ambiguous. Trimming removed 2 bases at V and 7 bases at J, with 11 bases between. CDR1 and CDR2 (germline): LGHDT, YNNKEL (reference sequence). The CDR3 length is 13 residues. The CDR3 nucleotides read TGTGCCAGCAGCCAAAACGGTGTGGGTGAAGCTTTCTTT. It translates to CASSQNGVGEAFF.

This clonotype was recorded many times. V gene TRBV9 combines with J gene TRBJ2-1; D perhaps matches TRBD2 (6 bases). The CDR3 length is 17 residues. The V gene lost 0 bases and the J gene lost 4 bases, with 17 bases spanning the gap. Germline CDR1 reads SGDLS; CDR2 reads YYNGEE. As DNA, the CDR3 is TGTGCCAGCAGCGTAGTTGGAGGGGCCGGACTTTACAATGAGCAGTTCTTC. This translates into CASSVVGGAGLYNEQFF. The full variable domain, its missing parts supplied by reference TRBV9 and TRBJ2-1, is DSGVTQTPKHLITATGQRVTLRCSPRSGDLSVYWYQQSLDQGLQFLIQYYNGEERAKGNILERFSAQQFPDLHSELNLSSLELGDSALYFCASSVVGGAGLYNEQFFGPGTRLTVL.

As for this clonotype: A much larger clone sits a single nucleotide away, making a read error possible. J is TRBJ1-2 and V is TRBV6-9; D is perhaps TRBD1 (6 bases). Germline V gives CDR1 MNHGY, CDR2 SVAAGI. This CDR3 region has 12 residues. Trimming removed 4 bases at V and 8 bases at J, with 11 bases between. CDR3 bases: TGTGCCAGCAGTTGGGACGGGGGCGGCTACACCTTC. Residues: CASSWDGGGYTF.

This clonotype was picked up many times. The J gene is TRBJ2-3, the V gene TRBV24-1; TRBD2 agrees at 7 bases. The germline CDR1 and CDR2 sequences are KGHDR and SFDVKD. CDR3 size: 15 residues. Trimming at V came to 3 bases and at J to 1 base, leaving 3 bases not matched to a gene. The CDR3 bases are TGTGCCACCAGTGATCCAGGACTAGGCACAGATACGCAGTATTTT. Translation gives CATSDPGLGTDTQYF.

In its sample, this clonotype was seen a few times. The chain links TRBV5-8 to TRBJ2-3, with D tentatively TRBD2 (5 bases). Trimming left V 0 bases short and J 3 bases short, with 8 bases between. CDR1 SGHTS and CDR2 YDEGEE come from the germline V gene. The CDR3 totals 14 residues. In DNA, the CDR3 is TGTGCCAGCAGCTTGGTACCGGGAACAGATACGCAGTATTTT. Translating gives CASSLVPGTDTQYF.

This clonotype was recorded at least ten times. The chain employs TRBV20-1 and TRBJ2-7; 9 bases are a match to TRBD2. The V gene's germline CDR1 is DFQATT and CDR2 SNEGSKA (reference sequence). V shed 5 bases, J shed 8 bases, and the junction held 13 bases outside the gene matches. The CDR3 sequence is 14 residues long. The CDR3 is CSASPSGDLRKQYF. DNA for the CDR3: TGCAGTGCTTCCCCTAGCGGGGACCTGAGAAAGCAGTACTTC.